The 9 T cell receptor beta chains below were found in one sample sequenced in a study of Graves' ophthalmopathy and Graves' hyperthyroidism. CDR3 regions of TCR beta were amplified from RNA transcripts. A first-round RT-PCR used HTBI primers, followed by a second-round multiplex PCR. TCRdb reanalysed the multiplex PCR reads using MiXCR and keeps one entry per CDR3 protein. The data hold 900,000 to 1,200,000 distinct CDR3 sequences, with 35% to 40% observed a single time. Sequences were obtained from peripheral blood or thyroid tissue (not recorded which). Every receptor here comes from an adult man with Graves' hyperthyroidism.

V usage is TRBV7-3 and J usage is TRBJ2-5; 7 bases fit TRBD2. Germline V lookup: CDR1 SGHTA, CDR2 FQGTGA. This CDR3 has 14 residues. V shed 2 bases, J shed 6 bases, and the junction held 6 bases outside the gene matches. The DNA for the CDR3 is TGTGCCAGCAGCTTATTGGGAGGGGCGCAGACCCAGTACTTC. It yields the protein CASSLLGGAQTQYF.

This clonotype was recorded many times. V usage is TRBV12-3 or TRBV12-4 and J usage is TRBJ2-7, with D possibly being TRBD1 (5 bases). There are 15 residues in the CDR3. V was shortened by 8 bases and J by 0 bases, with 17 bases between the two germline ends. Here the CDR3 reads CASHVGRGYSYEQYF. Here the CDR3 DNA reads TGTGCCAGCCACGTTGGAAGGGGTTACTCCTACGAGCAGTACTTC.

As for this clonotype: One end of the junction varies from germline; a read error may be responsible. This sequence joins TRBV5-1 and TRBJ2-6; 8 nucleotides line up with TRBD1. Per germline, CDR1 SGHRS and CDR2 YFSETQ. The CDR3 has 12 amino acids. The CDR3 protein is CASSWDRNTEAF. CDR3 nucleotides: TGTGCCAGCAGCTGGGACAGGAACACTGAAGCTTTC.

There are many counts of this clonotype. This CDR3 reads CSVEVSSGSYTF. CDR3 nucleotides: TGCAGCGTTGAAGTATCAAGTGGAAGCTACACCTTC. The rearrangement joins TRBV29-1 to TRBJ1-2, with unresolved D. This CDR3 has 12 residues. Trimming removed 1 base at V and 9 bases at J, with 12 bases between. CDR1 is SQVTM, CDR2 ANQGSEA, per germline.

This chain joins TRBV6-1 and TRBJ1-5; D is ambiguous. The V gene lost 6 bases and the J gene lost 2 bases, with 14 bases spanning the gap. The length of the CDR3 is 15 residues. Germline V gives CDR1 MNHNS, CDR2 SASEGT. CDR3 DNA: TGTGCCAGCAGCGCCACCTGGCAGGGCAATCAGCCCCAGCATTTT. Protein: CASSATWQGNQPQHF.

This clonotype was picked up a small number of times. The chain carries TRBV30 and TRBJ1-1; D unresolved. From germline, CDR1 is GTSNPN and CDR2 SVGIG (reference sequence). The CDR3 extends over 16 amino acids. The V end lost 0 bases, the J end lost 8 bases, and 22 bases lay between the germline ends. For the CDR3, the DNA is TGTGCCTGGAGTGTACCCAAAACGGCGACGTCGGGGGAAGCTTTCTTT. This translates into CAWSVPKTATSGEAFF.

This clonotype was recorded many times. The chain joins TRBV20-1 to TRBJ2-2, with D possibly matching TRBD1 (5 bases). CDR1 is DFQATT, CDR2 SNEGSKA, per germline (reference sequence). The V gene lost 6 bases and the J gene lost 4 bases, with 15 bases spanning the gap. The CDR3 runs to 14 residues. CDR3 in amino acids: CSALPRVVTGELFF. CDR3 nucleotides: TGCAGTGCCCTACCCAGGGTTGTCACCGGGGAGCTGTTTTTT.

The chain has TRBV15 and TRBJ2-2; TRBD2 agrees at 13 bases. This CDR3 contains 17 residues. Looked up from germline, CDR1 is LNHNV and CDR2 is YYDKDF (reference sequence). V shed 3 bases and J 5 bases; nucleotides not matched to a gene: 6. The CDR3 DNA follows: TGTGCCACCAGCAGCGTGTTACTAGCGGGAGGGACCGGGGAGCTGTTTTTT. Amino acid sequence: CATSSVLLAGGTGELFF.

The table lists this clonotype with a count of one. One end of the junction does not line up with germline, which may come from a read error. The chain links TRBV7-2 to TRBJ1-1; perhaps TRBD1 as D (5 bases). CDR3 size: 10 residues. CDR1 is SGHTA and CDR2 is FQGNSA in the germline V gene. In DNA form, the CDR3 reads TGTGCCAGCAGCCACACCCGCGGGGGTTTT. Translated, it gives CASSHTRGGF.